The 4 T cell receptor beta chains below come from one sample, sequenced in a study of cytomegalovirus exposure and HLA in healthy donors. A multiplex PCR was run with 60 Vbeta primers and 13 Jbeta primers. Clones were sequenced by immunoSEQ multiplex PCR, and TCRdb holds only the in-frame ones, with some missing. This sample yields 95,000 to 150,000 clones, of which less than 80% are seen a single time; 3.3% belongs to the top ten. Sequences were obtained from PBMCs. The receptors stem from a woman aged 50 to 60 in good health and CMV-seronegative.

The chain uses TRBV2 and TRBJ2-4; D gene ambiguous. The CDR3 covers 11 residues. The V end was cut by 5 bases, the J end by 6 bases, with 5 bases between. In germline, CDR1 is SNHLY, CDR2 FYNNEI. This CDR3 is CASSPLNIQYF. In nucleotides, the CDR3 is TGTGCCAGCAGTCCTTTAAACATTCAGTACTTC.

This clone was counted a few times. The rearrangement links TRBV6-1 to TRBJ2-1; 7 nucleotides agree with TRBD1. This CDR3 is 15 amino acids long. Germline CDR1 is MNHNS and CDR2 is SASEGT. Trimming at V came to 2 bases and at J to 7 bases, leaving 8 bases not matched to a gene. In DNA, the CDR3 is TGTGCCAGCAGTGAATCCAGGACAGGAGTAAATGAGCAGTTCTTC. This gives the protein CASSESRTGVNEQFF.

The rearrangement uses TRBV11-2 and TRBJ1-2; TRBD1 matches at 7 bases. The J segment lost 4 bases and the V segment lost 3 bases, leaving 11 bases of the junction unmatched. This CDR3 spans 16 amino acids. CDR1 and CDR2 (germline): SGHAT, FQNNGV. CDR3 sequence: CASSFLHRQGFYGYTF. The CDR3 nucleotides read TGTGCCAGCAGCTTCCTCCATAGACAGGGATTCTATGGCTACACCTTC.

The chain uses TRBV9 and TRBJ2-5; 11 bases line up with TRBD2. The V and J ends lost 4 bases and 4 bases, in that order; junction bases with no gene match: 3. Per germline, CDR1 SGDLS and CDR2 YYNGEE. The CDR3 consists of 14 residues. The chain's CDR3 is CASSIGLAGETQYF. The DNA of the CDR3 is TGTGCCAGCAGCATCGGACTAGCGGGAGAGACCCAGTACTTC.